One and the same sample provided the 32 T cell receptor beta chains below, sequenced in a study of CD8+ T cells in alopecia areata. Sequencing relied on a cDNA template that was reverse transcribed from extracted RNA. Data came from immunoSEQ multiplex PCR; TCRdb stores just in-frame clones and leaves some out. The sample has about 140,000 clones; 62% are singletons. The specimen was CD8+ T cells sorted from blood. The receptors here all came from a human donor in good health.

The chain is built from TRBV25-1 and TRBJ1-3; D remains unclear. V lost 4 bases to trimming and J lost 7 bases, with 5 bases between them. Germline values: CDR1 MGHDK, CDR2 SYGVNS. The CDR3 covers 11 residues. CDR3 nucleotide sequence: TGTGCCAGCAGTGTCGGCAACACCATATATTTT. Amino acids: CASSVGNTIYF. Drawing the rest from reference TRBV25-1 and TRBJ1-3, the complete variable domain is EADIYQTPRYLVIGTGKKITLECSQTMGHDKMYWYQQDPGMELHLIHYSYGVNSTEKGDLSSESTVSRIRTEHFPLTLESARPSHTSQYLCASSVGNTIYFGEGSWLTVV.

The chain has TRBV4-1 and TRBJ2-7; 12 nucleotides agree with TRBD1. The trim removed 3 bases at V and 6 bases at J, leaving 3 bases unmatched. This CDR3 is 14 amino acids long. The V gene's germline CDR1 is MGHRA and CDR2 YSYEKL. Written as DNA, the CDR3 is TGCGCCAGCAGCCAGGGACAGGGGGCTGTCGAGCAGTACTTC. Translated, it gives CASSQGQGAVEQYF.

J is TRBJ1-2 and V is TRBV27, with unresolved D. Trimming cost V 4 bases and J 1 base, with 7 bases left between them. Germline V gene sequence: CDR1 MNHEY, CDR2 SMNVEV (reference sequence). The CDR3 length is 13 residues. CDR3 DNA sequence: TGTGCCAGCAGTTATGACATTAACTATGGCTACACCTTC. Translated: CASSYDINYGYTF.

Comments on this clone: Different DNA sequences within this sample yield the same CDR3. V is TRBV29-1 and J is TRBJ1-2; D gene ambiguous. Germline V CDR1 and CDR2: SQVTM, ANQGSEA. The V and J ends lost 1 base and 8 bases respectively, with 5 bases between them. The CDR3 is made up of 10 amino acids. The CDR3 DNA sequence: TGCAGCGTTGAAGGGTACGGCTACACCTTC. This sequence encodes CSVEGYGYTF.

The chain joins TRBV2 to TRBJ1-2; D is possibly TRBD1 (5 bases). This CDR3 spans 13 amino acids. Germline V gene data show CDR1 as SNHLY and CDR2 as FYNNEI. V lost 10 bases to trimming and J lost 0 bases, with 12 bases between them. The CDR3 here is CATPTGANYGYTF. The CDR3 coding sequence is TGTGCCACGCCGACGGGGGCTAACTATGGCTACACCTTC.

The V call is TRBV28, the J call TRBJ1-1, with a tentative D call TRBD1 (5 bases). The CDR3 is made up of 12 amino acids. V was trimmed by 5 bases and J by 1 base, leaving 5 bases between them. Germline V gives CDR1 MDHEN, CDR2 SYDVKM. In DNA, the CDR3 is TGTGCCAGCAGTCAGGGGAACACTGAAGCTTTCTTT. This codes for CASSQGNTEAFF.

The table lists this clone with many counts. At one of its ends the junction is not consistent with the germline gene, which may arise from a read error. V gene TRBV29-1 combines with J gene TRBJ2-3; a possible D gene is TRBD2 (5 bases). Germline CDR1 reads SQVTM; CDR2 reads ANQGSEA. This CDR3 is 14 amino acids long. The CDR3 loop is CSAEGLASTDTQYF. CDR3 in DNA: TGCAGCGCTGAAGGTCTAGCCTCCACAGATACGCAGTATTTT.

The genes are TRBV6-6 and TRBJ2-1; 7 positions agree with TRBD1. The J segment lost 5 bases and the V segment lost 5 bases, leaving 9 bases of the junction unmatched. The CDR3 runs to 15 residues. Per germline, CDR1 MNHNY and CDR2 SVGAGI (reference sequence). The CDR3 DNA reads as TGTGCCAGCAGTCCTCTGGGACAGAGGAACAATGAGCAGTTCTTC. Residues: CASSPLGQRNNEQFF.

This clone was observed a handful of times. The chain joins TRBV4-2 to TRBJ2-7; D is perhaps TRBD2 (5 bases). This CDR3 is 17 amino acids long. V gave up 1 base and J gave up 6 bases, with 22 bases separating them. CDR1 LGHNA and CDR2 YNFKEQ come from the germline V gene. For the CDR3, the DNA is TGTGCCAGCAGCCAAGGGGAAACGGGGAAGCGGTGGGGCGAGCAGTACTTC. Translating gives CASSQGETGKRWGEQYF.

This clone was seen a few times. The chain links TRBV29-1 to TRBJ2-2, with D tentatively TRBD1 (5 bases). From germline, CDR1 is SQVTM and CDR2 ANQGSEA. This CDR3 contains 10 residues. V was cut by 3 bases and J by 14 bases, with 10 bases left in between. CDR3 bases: TGCAGCGTTGATAGGCAGGGACTGTTTTTT. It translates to CSVDRQGLFF.

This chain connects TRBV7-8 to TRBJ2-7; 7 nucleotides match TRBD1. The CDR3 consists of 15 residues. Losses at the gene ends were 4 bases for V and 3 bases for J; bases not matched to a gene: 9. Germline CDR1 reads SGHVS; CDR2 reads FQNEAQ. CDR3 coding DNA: TGTGCCAGCAGCTCCTTCGACAGGGCCCTCTACGAGCAGTACTTC. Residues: CASSSFDRALYEQYF.

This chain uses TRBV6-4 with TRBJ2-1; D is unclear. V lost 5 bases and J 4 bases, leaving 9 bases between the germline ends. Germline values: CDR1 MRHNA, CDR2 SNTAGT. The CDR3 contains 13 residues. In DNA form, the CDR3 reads TGTGCCAGCAGTCCCTCCCCTTACAATGAGCAGTTCTTC. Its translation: CASSPSPYNEQFF.

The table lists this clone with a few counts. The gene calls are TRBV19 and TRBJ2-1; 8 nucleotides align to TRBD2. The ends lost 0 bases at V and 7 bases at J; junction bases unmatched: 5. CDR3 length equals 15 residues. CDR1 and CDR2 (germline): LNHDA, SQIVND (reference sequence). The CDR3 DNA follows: TGTGCCAGTAGTATAGATCCGGGAGGGGTGAATGAGCAGTTCTTC. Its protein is CASSIDPGGVNEQFF.

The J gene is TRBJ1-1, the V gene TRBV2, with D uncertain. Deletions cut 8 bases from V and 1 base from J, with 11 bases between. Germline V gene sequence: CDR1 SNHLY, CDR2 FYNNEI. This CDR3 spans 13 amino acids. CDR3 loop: CASGLTGNTEAFF. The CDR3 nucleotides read TGTGCCAGCGGATTGACGGGGAACACTGAAGCTTTCTTT. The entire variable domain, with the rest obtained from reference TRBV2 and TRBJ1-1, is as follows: EPEVTQTPSHQVTQMGQEVILRCVPISNHLYFYWYRQILGQKVEFLVSFYNNEISEKSEIFDDQFSVERPDGSNFTLKIRSTKLEDSAMYFCASGLTGNTEAFFGQGTRLTVV.

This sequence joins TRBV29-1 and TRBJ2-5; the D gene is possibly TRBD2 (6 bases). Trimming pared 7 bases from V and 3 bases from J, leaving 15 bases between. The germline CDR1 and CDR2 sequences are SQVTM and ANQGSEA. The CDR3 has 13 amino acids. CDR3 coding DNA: TGCAGCGCCGCCGGCGGGAAAGAAGAGACCCAGTACTTC. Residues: CSAAGGKEETQYF.

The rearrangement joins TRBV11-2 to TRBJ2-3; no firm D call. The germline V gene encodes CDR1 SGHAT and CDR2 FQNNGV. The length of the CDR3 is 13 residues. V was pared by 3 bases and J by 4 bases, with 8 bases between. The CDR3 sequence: CASSFLGPDTQYF. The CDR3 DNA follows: TGTGCCAGCAGCTTTCTCGGCCCAGATACGCAGTATTTT.

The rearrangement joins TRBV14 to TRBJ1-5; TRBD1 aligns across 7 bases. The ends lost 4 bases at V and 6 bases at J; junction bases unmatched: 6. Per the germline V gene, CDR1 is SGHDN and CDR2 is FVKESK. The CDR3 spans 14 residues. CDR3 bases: TGTGCCAGCAGCCCCCGAGGGGGCGGTCAGCCCCAGCATTTT. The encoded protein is CASSPRGGGQPQHF.

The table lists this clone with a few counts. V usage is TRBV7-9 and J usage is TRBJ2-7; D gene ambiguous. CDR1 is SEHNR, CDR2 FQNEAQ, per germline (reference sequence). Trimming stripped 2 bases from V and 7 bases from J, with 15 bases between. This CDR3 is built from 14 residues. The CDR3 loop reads CASSLPGPWGEQYF. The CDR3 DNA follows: TGTGCCAGCAGCTTACCAGGACCCTGGGGAGAGCAGTACTTC.

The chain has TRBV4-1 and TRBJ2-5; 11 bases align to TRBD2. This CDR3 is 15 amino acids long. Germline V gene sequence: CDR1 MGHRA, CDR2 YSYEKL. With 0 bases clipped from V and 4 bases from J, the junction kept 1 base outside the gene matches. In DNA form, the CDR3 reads TGCGCCAGCAGCCAAGACGGGACTAGCGGAGAGACCCAGTACTTC. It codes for CASSQDGTSGETQYF.

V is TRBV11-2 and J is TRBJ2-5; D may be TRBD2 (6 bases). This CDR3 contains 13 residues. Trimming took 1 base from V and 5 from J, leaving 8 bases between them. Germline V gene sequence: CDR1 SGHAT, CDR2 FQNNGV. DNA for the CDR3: TGTGCCAGCAGCTTAGGTCGGGGGGAGACCCAGTACTTC. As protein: CASSLGRGETQYF.

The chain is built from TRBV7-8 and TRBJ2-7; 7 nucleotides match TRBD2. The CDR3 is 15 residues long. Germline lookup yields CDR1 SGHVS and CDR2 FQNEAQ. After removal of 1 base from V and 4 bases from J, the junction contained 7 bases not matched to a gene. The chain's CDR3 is CASSLELAEGYEQYF. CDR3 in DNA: TGTGCCAGCAGCTTAGAGCTAGCGGAAGGGTACGAGCAGTACTTC. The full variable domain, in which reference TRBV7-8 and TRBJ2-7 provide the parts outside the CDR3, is GAGVSQSPRYKVAKRGQDVALRCDPISGHVSLFWYQQALGQGPEFLTYFQNEAQLDKSGLPSDRFFAERPEGSVSTLKIQRTQQEDSAVYLCASSLELAEGYEQYFGPGTRLTVT.

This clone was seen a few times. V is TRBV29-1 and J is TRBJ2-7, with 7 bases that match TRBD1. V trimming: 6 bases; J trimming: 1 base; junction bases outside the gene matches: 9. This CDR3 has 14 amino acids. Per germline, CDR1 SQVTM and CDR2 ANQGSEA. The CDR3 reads CSVLHTGASYEQYF. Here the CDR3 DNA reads TGCAGCGTCCTTCACACAGGGGCATCCTACGAGCAGTACTTC.

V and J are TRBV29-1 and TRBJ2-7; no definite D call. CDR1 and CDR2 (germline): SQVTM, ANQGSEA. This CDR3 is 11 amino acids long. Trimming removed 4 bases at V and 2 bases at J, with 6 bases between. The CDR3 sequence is CSVVIPYEQYF. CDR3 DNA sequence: TGCAGCGTTGTAATCCCCTACGAGCAGTACTTC.

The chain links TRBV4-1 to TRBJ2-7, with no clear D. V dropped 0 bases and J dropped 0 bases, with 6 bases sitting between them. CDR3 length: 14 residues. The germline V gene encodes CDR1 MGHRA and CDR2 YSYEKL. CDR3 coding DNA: TGCGCCAGCAGCCAAGAGGCCAGCTCCTACGAGCAGTACTTC. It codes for CASSQEASSYEQYF.

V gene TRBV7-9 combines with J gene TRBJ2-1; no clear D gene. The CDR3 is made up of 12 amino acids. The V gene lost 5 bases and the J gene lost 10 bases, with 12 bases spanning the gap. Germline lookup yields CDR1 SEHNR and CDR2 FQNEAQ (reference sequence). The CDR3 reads CASSPKPSEQFF. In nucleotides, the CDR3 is TGTGCCAGCAGCCCAAAGCCCAGCGAGCAGTTCTTC.

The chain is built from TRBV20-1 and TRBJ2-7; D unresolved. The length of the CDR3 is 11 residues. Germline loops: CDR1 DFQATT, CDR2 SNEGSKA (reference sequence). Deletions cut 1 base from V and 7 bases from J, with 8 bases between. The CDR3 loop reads CSARGPWEQYF. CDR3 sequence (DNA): TGCAGTGCTAGAGGGCCGTGGGAGCAGTACTTC.

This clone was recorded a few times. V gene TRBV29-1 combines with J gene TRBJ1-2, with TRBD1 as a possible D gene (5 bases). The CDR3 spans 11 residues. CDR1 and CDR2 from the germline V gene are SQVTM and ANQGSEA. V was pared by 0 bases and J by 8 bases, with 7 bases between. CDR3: CSVEERQGYTF. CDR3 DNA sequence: TGCAGCGTTGAAGAACGACAGGGCTACACCTTC.

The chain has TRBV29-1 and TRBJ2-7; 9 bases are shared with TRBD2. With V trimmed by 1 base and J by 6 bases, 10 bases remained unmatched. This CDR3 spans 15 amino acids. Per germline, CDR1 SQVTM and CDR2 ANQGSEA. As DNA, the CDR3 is TGCAGCGTTGAAGGTGGAGGCGGGAGGGCCGGCGAGCAGTACTTC. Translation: CSVEGGGGRAGEQYF.

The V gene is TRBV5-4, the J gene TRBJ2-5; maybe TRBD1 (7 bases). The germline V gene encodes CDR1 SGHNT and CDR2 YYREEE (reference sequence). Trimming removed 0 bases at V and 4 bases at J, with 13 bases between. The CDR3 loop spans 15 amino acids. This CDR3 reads CASSLARGVGETQYF. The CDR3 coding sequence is TGTGCCAGCAGCTTGGCCAGGGGGGTAGGAGAGACCCAGTACTTC.

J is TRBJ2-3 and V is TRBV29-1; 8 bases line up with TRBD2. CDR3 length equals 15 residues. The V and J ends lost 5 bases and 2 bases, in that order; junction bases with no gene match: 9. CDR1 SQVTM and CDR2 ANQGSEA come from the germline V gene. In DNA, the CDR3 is TGCAGCGTTTCGGACCTAGCGGGCACCACAGATACGCAGTATTTT. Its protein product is CSVSDLAGTTDTQYF.

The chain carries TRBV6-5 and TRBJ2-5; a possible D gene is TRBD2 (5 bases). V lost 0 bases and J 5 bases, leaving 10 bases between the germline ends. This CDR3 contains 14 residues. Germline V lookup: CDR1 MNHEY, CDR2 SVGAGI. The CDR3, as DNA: TGTGCCAGCAGTTACTCGGCGGGTCAGGAGACCCAGTACTTC. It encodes CASSYSAGQETQYF.

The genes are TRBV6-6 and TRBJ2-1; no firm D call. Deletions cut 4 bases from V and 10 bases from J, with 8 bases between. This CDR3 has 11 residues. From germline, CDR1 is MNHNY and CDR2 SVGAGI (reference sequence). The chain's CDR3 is CASSSYGEQFF. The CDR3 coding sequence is TGTGCCAGCAGTTCCTACGGGGAGCAGTTCTTC.